This record covers a single T cell receptor (beta chain). In the source study's methods: ImmunoSEQ gave junction-only sequences without quality scores, so filtering differed. The assay was immunoSEQ multiplex PCR, and TCRdb's table has in-frame clones only and misses some. From that table come the V and J calls and clone size; the DNA was used to work out D and trimming. The table lists about 2.4 million clones, 80% to 95% of them singletons. This record comes from a study of shared clonotypes between healthy human individuals. V lost 2 bases and J lost 2, with 5 bases in between. The CDR3 length is 12 residues. Germline V gene sequence: CDR1 GTSNPN, CDR2 SVGIG (reference sequence).

This sequence was found in a man aged 18 to 29 in good health. Some clones in this sample may be carry-over from other donors' samples. The specimen sequenced was naive CD4+ T cells from PBMCs. The sample's subset: CD45RA+ positively selected. V is TRBV30 and J is TRBJ2-3; D gene uncertain. CDR3 sequence: CAWSSATDTQYF. Written as DNA, the CDR3 is TGTGCCTGGAGTTCAGCCACAGATACGCAGTATTTT.